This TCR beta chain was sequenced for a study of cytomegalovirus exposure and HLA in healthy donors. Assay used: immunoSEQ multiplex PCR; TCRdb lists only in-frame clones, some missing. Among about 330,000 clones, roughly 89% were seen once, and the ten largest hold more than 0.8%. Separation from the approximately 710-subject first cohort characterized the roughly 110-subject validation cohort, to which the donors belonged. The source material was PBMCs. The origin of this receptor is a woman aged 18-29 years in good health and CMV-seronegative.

The CDR3: CASSQDWSEDSDYGYTF. CDR3 bases: TGCGCCAGCAGCCAAGATTGGTCCGAGGACAGTGACTATGGCTACACCTTC. The J gene is TRBJ1-2, the V gene TRBV4-3; the D gene is possibly TRBD1 (6 bases). The V gene's germline CDR1 is LGHNA and CDR2 YSLEER. There are 17 residues in the CDR3. Between the trimmed V and J ends, which lost 0 bases and 3 bases, there was a span of 17 bases.